This T cell receptor beta chain was captured by sequencing in a study of T cell responses to AZD1222 COVID-19 vaccine. Worth noting for this clone: The antigen is not known.

It was second doses at about 4 or about 12 weeks that were pooled. The data were produced by immunoSEQ multiplex PCR, yet TCRdb's version contains in-frame clones alone and is incomplete. The table has some 130,000 clones, around 87% seen once. CDR1 is KGHSH and CDR2 is LQKENI in the germline V gene. CDR3 length: 16 residues. V dropped 3 bases and J dropped 2 bases, with 16 bases sitting between them. Whole-study results and caveats: Reportedly, nearly half of unique spike TCRs recognized epitopes outside B.1.351/B.1.1.7 mutations. Females outnumbered males among donors, who were mostly white British; clonal diversity was possibly underestimated. Increases in Spike-specific TCR breadth and depth were seen after two AZD1222 doses.

The sequenced sample was peripheral blood, obtained 28 days after the second AZD1222 dose. The source is an adult who received the AZD1222 COVID-19 vaccine. This chain joins TRBV18 and TRBJ1-1, with D possibly matching TRBD1 (6 bases). CDR3 residues: CASSPLAWGANTEAFF. The DNA for the CDR3 is TGTGCCAGCTCACCCCTCGCATGGGGGGCAAACACTGAAGCTTTCTTT.